The 2 T cell receptor beta chains below were found in one sample sequenced in a study of blood T cell repertoires in COVID-19 (dated by TCRdb to 2020 to 2022). To prepare the library, the immunoSEQ multiplex PCR assay was applied. TCRdb stores this immuneACCESS table with in-frame sequences only. Part of the clones is absent; in the studies checked, under half of the shortfall reflects unresolved V genes, and no reason is known for the rest. This sample comprises around 250,000 clones, around 86% of them detected only once. Around 2% of the sample goes to the ten largest clones. Sequences were obtained from peripheral blood. The receptors shown here come from a man aged 25-40 years who had recovered from COVID-19.

The chain employs TRBV6-1 and TRBJ2-1, with 9 positions matching TRBD2. Germline CDR1 reads MNHNS; CDR2 reads SASEGT. This CDR3 is built from 15 residues. The J segment lost 10 bases and the V segment lost 2 bases, leaving 9 bases of the junction unmatched. CDR3 DNA: TGTGCCAGCAGTGAACTGAGCGGGGGGACGGGGGAGCAGTTCTTC. Translating it yields CASSELSGGTGEQFF.

The CDR3 loop is CASSLARTSGVHNEQFF. Written as DNA, the CDR3 is TGTGCCAGCAGCTTGGCCCGGACTAGCGGGGTCCACAATGAGCAGTTCTTC. The genes are TRBV5-4 and TRBJ2-1; 12 positions match TRBD2. This CDR3 comprises 17 residues. The germline V gene encodes CDR1 SGHNT and CDR2 YYREEE (reference sequence). J lost 5 bases, V lost 0 bases, and 6 bases had no gene match.